Presented here are 27 T cell receptor beta chains from one specimen sequenced in a study of Graves' ophthalmopathy and Graves' hyperthyroidism. For repertoire sequencing, the TCR beta CDR3 regions were amplified from RNA transcripts. After a first-round RT-PCR with HTBI primers, a second-round multiplex PCR was run. TCRdb re-derived calls from the multiplex PCR reads in MiXCR, one entry per CDR3 protein. The data show over a million distinct CDR3 sequences, around a third seen once. The specimen sequenced was peripheral blood or thyroid tissue (not recorded which). Receptors originate from an adult man with Graves' hyperthyroidism.

This clonotype has a handful of counts. The chain recombines TRBV20-1 with TRBJ2-5, with D possibly being TRBD1 or TRBD2 (6 bases each). The CDR3 loop spans 12 amino acids. The germline V and J ends were trimmed by 8 bases and 5 bases, with 15 bases remaining between them. Per the germline V gene, CDR1 is DFQATT and CDR2 is SNEGSKA (reference sequence). The CDR3 is CSRLRGRETQYF. CDR3 sequence (DNA): TGCAGTCGACTCCGGGGGCGGGAGACCCAGTACTTC.

This clonotype was detected a few times. The chain carries TRBV28 and TRBJ2-5, with 8 nucleotides matching TRBD1. There are 15 residues in the CDR3. Trimming cost V 3 bases and J 6 bases; bases outside gene matches: 9. Germline assignment: CDR1 MDHEN and CDR2 SYDVKM. DNA of the CDR3: TGTGCCAGCAGTTTCGGAGCAGGGGGCACAAAGACCCAGTACTTC. Residues: CASSFGAGGTKTQYF.

The chain is built from TRBV2 and TRBJ1-3, with a tentative D call TRBD1 (5 bases). CDR3 size: 16 residues. Trimming cost V 5 bases and J 0 bases, with 14 bases left between them. Germline V gene lookup returns CDR1 SNHLY and CDR2 FYNNEI. The CDR3 loop reads CASSYSRGDSGNTIYF. CDR3 DNA: TGTGCCAGCAGTTATTCGAGAGGGGACTCTGGAAACACCATATATTTT.

The chain has TRBV28 and TRBJ1-1, with unresolved D. The CDR3 spans 13 residues. Between the trimmed V and J ends, which lost 8 bases and 0 bases, there was a span of 10 bases. Germline V gene sequence: CDR1 MDHEN, CDR2 SYDVKM. The CDR3 spells CASEEVVNTEAFF. The CDR3 bases are TGTGCCAGCGAGGAAGTAGTGAACACTGAAGCTTTCTTT.

The chain has TRBV27 and TRBJ2-2, with D maybe TRBD2 (6 bases). Trimming stripped 2 bases from V and 4 bases from J, with 20 bases between. CDR1 MNHEY and CDR2 SMNVEV come from the germline V gene (reference sequence). The CDR3 spans 18 residues. CDR3 in amino acids: CASSLHPLASRGTGELFF. The CDR3 nucleotides are TGTGCCAGCAGTTTACATCCTCTAGCGAGTCGGGGCACCGGGGAGCTGTTTTTT.

This clonotype was detected many times. V usage is TRBV6-5 and J usage is TRBJ1-2, with 8 bases identical to TRBD1. The CDR3 sequence is 12 residues long. The V gene end was trimmed by 5 bases and the J gene end by 8 bases; junction bases not matched to a gene: 4. Looked up from germline, CDR1 is MNHEY and CDR2 is SVGAGI. The chain's CDR3 is CASSAGGRGYTF. CDR3 coding DNA: TGTGCCAGCAGTGCAGGGGGCCGGGGCTACACCTTC.

This clonotype was seen at least ten times. The chain employs TRBV25-1 and TRBJ1-4; D ambiguous. V was cut by 4 bases and J by 7 bases, with 13 bases left in between. Germline loops: CDR1 MGHDK, CDR2 SYGVNS. The CDR3 has 14 residues. The CDR3 loop is CASSAPREFEKLFF. In DNA form, the CDR3 reads TGTGCCAGCAGTGCCCCTCGGGAGTTTGAAAAACTGTTTTTT.

As concerns this clonotype: The conserved closing phenylalanine or tryptophan is absent in this CDR3, likely reflecting a read error. No DNA is shown, since the ends of the CDR3 on it are uncertain; the CDR3 is the one TCRdb lists. The gene calls are TRBV7-9 and TRBJ2-7; TRBD2 is the table's D call and was not checked against the DNA. The CDR3 contains 11 residues when both ends are counted. CDR1 and CDR2 from the germline V gene are SEHNR and FQNEAQ (reference sequence). The CDR3 loop is CASSLAGGLAG.

The V gene is TRBV11-3, the J gene TRBJ2-5; 7 nucleotides line up with TRBD1. The germline CDR1 and CDR2 sequences are SGHNT and YENEEA. Trimming cost V 11 bases and J 5 bases; bases outside gene matches: 11. This CDR3 is built from 13 residues. The CDR3 is CAPGNRGSETQYF. As DNA, the CDR3 is TGTGCCCCTGGGAACAGGGGTTCGGAGACCCAGTACTTC.

This rearrangement joins TRBV19 to TRBJ1-3, with 9 bases fitting TRBD1. The junction had 7 bases not matched to a gene; V was cut back by 7 bases and J by 0 bases. The germline V gene has CDR1 LNHDA and CDR2 SQIVND (reference sequence). The CDR3 runs to 16 residues. Here the CDR3 reads CASTRGTGTSGNTIYF. Written as DNA, the CDR3 is TGTGCCAGTACCAGAGGGACAGGGACCTCTGGAAACACCATATATTTT.

V is TRBV7-2 and J is TRBJ1-1; D is ambiguous. The CDR3 runs 13 residues. Trimming took off 1 base at V and 11 bases at J, with 14 bases between the two ends. Germline-derived CDR1 and CDR2 are SGHTA and FQGNSA. The CDR3 sequence: CASSLDPSSWAFF. CDR3 bases: TGTGCCAGCAGCTTAGATCCATCATCTTGGGCTTTCTTT. Using reference TRBV7-2 and TRBJ1-1 for the parts outside the CDR3, the full variable domain is GAGVSQSPSNKVTEKGKDVELRCDPISGHTALYWYRQSLGQGLEFLIYFQGNSAPDKSGLPSDRFSAERTGGSVSTLTIQRTQQEDSAVYLCASSLDPSSWAFFGQGTRLTVV.

The V call is TRBV7-2, the J call TRBJ2-5; TRBD1 matches at 9 bases. The CDR3 has 14 residues. V dropped 2 bases and J dropped 9; count of bases not matched to a gene: 7. Germline V lookup: CDR1 SGHTA, CDR2 FQGNSA. The CDR3, as DNA: TGTGCCAGCAGCTTAAGACAGGGGGTACTGCCCCAGTACTTC. This codes for CASSLRQGVLPQYF.

The chain links TRBV7-2 to TRBJ2-7; D is possibly TRBD1 (5 bases). The CDR3 covers 13 residues. Per germline, CDR1 SGHTA and CDR2 FQGNSA. Trimming removed 6 bases from V and 6 bases from J, with 15 bases in between. CDR3 residues: CASSPARVFEQYF. The CDR3 nucleotides are TGTGCCAGCAGTCCTGCCAGGGTCTTCGAGCAGTACTTC.

This clonotype was seen at least ten times. The chain links TRBV7-2 to TRBJ1-6; D not certain. V was shortened by 5 bases and J by 7 bases, with 12 bases between the two germline ends. The CDR3 has 14 residues. Germline CDR1 and CDR2: SGHTA and FQGNSA. In nucleotides, the CDR3 is TGTGCCAGCAGCCCTTCTCAGCCAAATTCACCCCTCCACTTT. It translates to CASSPSQPNSPLHF.

This clonotype was observed a handful of times. The rearrangement joins TRBV5-6 to TRBJ2-7; no reliable D call. V lost 3 bases and J 9 bases, leaving 13 bases between the germline ends. Germline V gene sequence: CDR1 SGHDT, CDR2 YYEEEE. CDR3 size: 12 residues. The DNA for the CDR3 is TGTGCCAGCAGCTCAAGACTCTCTAGGCAGTACTTC. It specifies CASSSRLSRQYF.

The gene calls are TRBV6-6 and TRBJ1-6; unclear D gene. This CDR3 comprises 17 residues. The germline gives CDR1 MNHNY, CDR2 SVGAGI (reference sequence). V was trimmed by 2 bases and J by 9 bases, leaving 20 bases between them. The CDR3 coding sequence is TGTGCCAGCAGTTACGCCCCGGGCAGGTCTATAACTTCACCCCTCCACTTT. Amino acids: CASSYAPGRSITSPLHF.

This clonotype appeared many times. The chain has TRBV20-1 and TRBJ2-5; perhaps TRBD1 as D (7 bases). Per germline, CDR1 DFQATT and CDR2 SNEGSKA (reference sequence). This CDR3 region has 13 residues. Trimming stripped 3 bases from V and 1 base from J, with 9 bases between. As DNA, the CDR3 is TGCAGTGCTAGGCAGGGGGGCCAAGAGACCCAGTACTTC. The encoded protein is CSARQGGQETQYF.

The chain couples TRBV10-3 to TRBJ1-5; D not certain. The germline gives CDR1 ENHRY, CDR2 SYGVKD. The CDR3 spans 14 residues. V was clipped by 5 bases and J by 0 bases, with 8 bases between them. In nucleotides, the CDR3 is TGTGCCATCAGTCGGTTGTATAGCAATCAGCCCCAGCATTTT. It yields the protein CAISRLYSNQPQHF.

The gene calls are TRBV2 and TRBJ2-2; 15 nucleotides line up with TRBD2. CDR3 length equals 19 residues. The V gene's germline CDR1 is SNHLY and CDR2 FYNNEI. V dropped 7 bases and J dropped 1; count of bases not matched to a gene: 10. The CDR3 coding sequence is TGTGCCAGCACCCCGGGACTAGCGGGGGGCAGAAGGAACACCGGGGAGCTGTTTTTT. It translates to CASTPGLAGGRRNTGELFF.

In this sample, this clonotype turned up many times. J is TRBJ1-2 and V is TRBV6-5; 7 nucleotides agree with TRBD1. The length of the CDR3 is 14 residues. CDR1 and CDR2 (germline): MNHEY, SVGAGI. V dropped 2 bases and J dropped 7; count of bases not matched to a gene: 7. CDR3 residues: CASSYRQGKVGYTF. Here the CDR3 DNA reads TGTGCCAGCAGTTACAGACAGGGAAAGGTTGGCTACACCTTC.

In its sample, this clonotype was seen many times. This chain connects TRBV3-1 to TRBJ1-5; a weak D match, TRBD1 (6 bases). The CDR3 extends over 14 amino acids. CDR1 LGHDT and CDR2 YNNKEL come from the germline V gene (reference sequence). Trimming shortened V by 3 bases and J by 6 bases, and 12 bases separated the two germline ends. CDR3 in amino acids: CASSHGGGPQPQHF. CDR3 nucleotide sequence: TGTGCCAGCAGCCACGGGGGCGGACCTCAGCCCCAGCATTTT. Together with reference TRBV3-1 and TRBJ1-5, the CDR3 gives the full variable domain: DTAVSQTPKYLVTQMGNDKSIKCEQNLGHDTMYWYKQDSKKFLKIMFSYNNKELIINETVPNRFSPKSPDKAHLNLHINSLELGDSAVYFCASSHGGGPQPQHFGDGTRLSIL.

Many counts were recorded for this clonotype. The rearrangement uses TRBV7-9 and TRBJ1-2; TRBD1 matches 7 bases. Germline CDR1 is SEHNR and CDR2 is FQNEAQ (reference sequence). The CDR3 is 14 amino acids. The V segment lost 5 bases and the J segment 5 bases; nucleotides outside the gene matches: 8. As DNA, the CDR3 is TGTGCCAGCAGCCTCGGGACAGAACTTTATGGCTACACCTTC. Translation: CASSLGTELYGYTF.

Notes on this clonotype: This could be a read error, since a much larger clone is one nucleotide away. The CDR3 carries no conserved terminal phenylalanine or tryptophan, so it likely arises from a read error. The chain couples TRBV6-5 to TRBJ1-2, with D possibly TRBD1 on 5 matching bases. The CDR3 spans 15 residues. Trimming took 5 bases from V and 1 from J, leaving 14 bases between them. Germline loops: CDR1 MNHEY, CDR2 SVGAGI. CDR3 region: CASSARDAINYGYTL. The CDR3 region has the DNA TGTGCCAGCAGTGCCCGGGACGCGATTAACTATGGCTACACCCTC.

Many counts were recorded for this clonotype. V and J are TRBV6-6 and TRBJ1-6; 8 positions agree with TRBD1. Germline CDR1 MNHNY, CDR2 SVGAGI (reference sequence). The CDR3 runs 14 residues. V was pared by 6 bases and J by 7 bases, with 5 bases of the junction left unmatched. In nucleotides, the CDR3 is TGTGCCAGCAGAAGAGGACAGGGCAATTCACCCCTCCACTTT. Its protein product is CASRRGQGNSPLHF.

With respect to this clonotype: One base away lies a much larger clone, so this may be a sequencing read error. V usage is TRBV10-3 and J usage is TRBJ1-1; maybe TRBD1 (5 bases). Per the germline V gene, CDR1 is ENHRY and CDR2 is SYGVKD. This CDR3 has 15 amino acids. The CDR3: CASSRDRNPKTEAFF. The CDR3 DNA sequence: TGTGCCAGCAGTAGGGACCGCAATCCTAAGACTGAAGCTTTCTTT.

In its sample, this clonotype was seen many times. The V gene is TRBV15, the J gene TRBJ1-1; no clear D gene. V was pared by 4 bases and J by 1 base, with 7 bases between. The CDR3 sequence is 13 residues long. The germline V gene encodes CDR1 LNHNV and CDR2 YYDKDF (reference sequence). CDR3 in DNA: TGTGCCACCAGCACCGATGAGAACACTGAAGCTTTCTTT. This gives the protein CATSTDENTEAFF.

A note on this clonotype: This may arise from a read error, as a much more abundant clone is one base away. The rearrangement links TRBV7-2 to TRBJ2-7; maybe TRBD1 (5 bases). The V gene's germline CDR1 is SGHTA and CDR2 FQGNSA. The CDR3 has 14 residues. The CDR3 loop reads CAGSLGVVGYEQYF. The CDR3 nucleotides are TGTGCCGGCAGCTTAGGGGTAGTAGGCTACGAGCAGTACTTC.